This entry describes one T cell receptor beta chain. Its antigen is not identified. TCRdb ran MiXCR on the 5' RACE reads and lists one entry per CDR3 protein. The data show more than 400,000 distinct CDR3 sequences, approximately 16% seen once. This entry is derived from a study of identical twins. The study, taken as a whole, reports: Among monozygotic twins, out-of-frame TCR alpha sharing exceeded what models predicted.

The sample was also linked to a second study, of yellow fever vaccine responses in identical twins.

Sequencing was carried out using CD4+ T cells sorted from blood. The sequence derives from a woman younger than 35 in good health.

This chain's CDR3 is CIPSYGYTF. CDR3 DNA: TGCATCCCCTCCTATGGCTACACCTTC. The chain is built from TRBV20-1 and TRBJ1-2; D remains ambiguous. There are 9 residues in the CDR3. The germline V gene has CDR1 DFQATT and CDR2 SNEGSKA (reference sequence).